These T cell receptor beta chains were read from a single sample in a study of shared clonotypes between healthy human individuals. Data came from immunoSEQ multiplex PCR; TCRdb stores just in-frame clones and leaves some out. The sample shows approximately 2,300,000 clones, around 93% of them seen only once. The sequenced sample consisted of naive CD4+ T cells from PBMCs. These receptors were collected from a man aged 18 to 35 in good health. Some clones in this sample may be carry-over from other donors' samples. CDR3s include the opening cysteine and the closing phenylalanine or tryptophan. The D gene is left open where the match is weak. Not all rows give a size; the values are once, few, many and, for expanded clones, a class.

CDR3 | DNA | J | D | size | V
CASSSRTGRSYGYTF | TGTGCCAGCAGCTCCCGGACAGGGCGATCCTATGGCTACACCTTC | TRBJ1-2 | TRBD1 | - | TRBV7-9
CASSYGGNEQFF | TGTGCCAGCAGTTACGGGGGGAATGAGCAGTTCTTC | TRBJ2-1 | - | few | TRBV6-6
CASSSQEPHLWGYTF | TGTGCCAGCAGCTCGCAGGAGCCCCATCTTTGGGGCTACACCTTC | TRBJ1-2 | - | - | TRBV7-9
CASSSSPHGFTEAFF | TGTGCCAGCAGCTCCTCCCCTCACGGGTTCACTGAAGCTTTCTTT | TRBJ1-1 | - | - | TRBV7-3
CASSVGLNIYEQYF | TGTGCCAGCTCAGTGGGACTAAATATTTACGAGCAGTACTTC | TRBJ2-7 | TRBD2 | - | TRBV18
CASSPEYGQGPDTQYF | TGTGCCAGCTCACCAGAGTACGGTCAAGGCCCAGATACGCAGTATTTT | TRBJ2-3 | - | - | TRBV18
CASSGQGTYTEAFF | TGTGCCAGCAGTGGACAGGGGACGTACACTGAAGCTTTCTTT | TRBJ1-1 | TRBD1 | - | TRBV25-1
CASRQQGATNEKLFF | TGTGCCAGCAGACAACAGGGCGCAACTAATGAAAAACTGTTTTTT | TRBJ1-4 | - | - | TRBV28
CASSLEGGRTEAFF | TGTGCCAGCAGCTTAGAGGGGGGCCGGACTGAAGCTTTCTTT | TRBJ1-1 | - | - | TRBV11-3
CASSLSSTGAQYF | TGTGCCAGCAGTTTATCCTCGACAGGGGCTCAGTATTTT | TRBJ2-3 | TRBD1 | - | TRBV27
CATSRRQGEGNQPQHF | TGTGCCACCAGCAGACGACAAGGGGAAGGCAATCAGCCCCAGCATTTT | TRBJ1-5 | - | - | TRBV15
CASSPTGTSGSYYEQYF | TGTGCCAGCAGCCCGACCGGGACTAGCGGGAGTTACTACGAGCAGTACTTC | TRBJ2-7 | TRBD2 | - | TRBV11-2
CASSSRPGSRATSYGYTF | TGTGCCAGCAGCTCTAGGCCCGGGTCTCGAGCCACATCCTATGGCTACACCTTC | TRBJ1-2 | - | once | TRBV5-8
CASSRTLLNEQFF | TGCGCCAGCAGCCGGACTCTACTCAATGAGCAGTTCTTC | TRBJ2-1 | - | - | TRBV4-1
CASSRRLAGGEQFF | TGTGCCAGCAGCCGACGACTAGCGGGAGGCGAGCAGTTCTTC | TRBJ2-1 | TRBD2 | - | TRBV7-3
CATRTYGLAYEQYF | TGTGCCACCAGGACGTATGGGCTGGCCTACGAGCAGTACTTC | TRBJ2-7 | - | - | TRBV10-3
CAISESRGQYEQYF | TGTGCCATCAGTGAGTCTCGGGGGCAATACGAGCAGTACTTC | TRBJ2-7 | - | - | TRBV10-3
CASSLAGGSSGNTIYF | TGTGCCAGCAGCTTGGCCGGGGGGAGCTCTGGAAACACCATATATTTT | TRBJ1-3 | - | - | TRBV5-4
CASSRRPNTGELFF | TGTGCCAGTAGTAGAAGACCGAACACCGGGGAGCTGTTTTTT | TRBJ2-2 | - | once | TRBV19
CASSPTWTGDQPQHF | TGTGCCAGCTCACCAACTTGGACAGGTGATCAGCCCCAGCATTTT | TRBJ1-5 | TRBD1 | - | TRBV18
CASSLTYYTEAFF | TGTGCCAGCAGCTTAACATACTACACTGAAGCTTTCTTT | TRBJ1-1 | - | - | TRBV7-9
CASSAGRGTQPQHF | TGTGCCAGCAGTGCGGGCAGGGGCACTCAGCCCCAGCATTTT | TRBJ1-5 | - | - | TRBV6-1
CASLGAYEQYF | TGTGCCAGCTTGGGGGCCTACGAGCAGTACTTC | TRBJ2-7 | - | - | TRBV28
CASSEAGGPETQYF | TGTGCCAGCAGTGAAGCAGGGGGCCCAGAGACCCAGTACTTC | TRBJ2-5 | TRBD1 | - | TRBV6-1
CAGSGSNQPQHF | TGTGCCGGATCTGGTAGCAATCAGCCCCAGCATTTT | TRBJ1-5 | - | few | TRBV27
CASSRDRGPETQYF | TGTGCCAGCAGCCGCGACAGGGGGCCGGAGACCCAGTACTTC | TRBJ2-5 | TRBD1 | - | TRBV7-2
CASSSDWYGYTF | TGTGCCAGCAGCTCCGACTGGTATGGCTACACCTTC | TRBJ1-2 | - | - | TRBV5-6
CASSVDQLTDTQYF | TGTGCCAGCAGCGTAGATCAGTTGACAGATACGCAGTATTTT | TRBJ2-3 | - | - | TRBV9
CSVETENRAGELFF | TGCAGCGTTGAGACCGAAAATCGGGCCGGGGAGCTGTTTTTT | TRBJ2-2 | - | - | TRBV29-1
CASSVVGGRAYETQYF | TGTGCCAGCAGCGTAGTTGGCGGGAGGGCCTATGAGACCCAGTACTTC | TRBJ2-5 | TRBD2 | - | TRBV9
CASSNPGANVLTF | TGTGCCAGCAGCAATCCTGGGGCCAACGTCCTGACTTTC | TRBJ2-6 | - | - | TRBV7-3
CASSFGVGEVGYTF | TGTGCCAGCAGCTTTGGGGTGGGAGAGGTTGGCTACACCTTC | TRBJ1-2 | - | - | TRBV5-5
CAINDRGRGLFF | TGTGCCATCAACGACAGGGGGCGAGGACTGTTTTTT | TRBJ1-4 | TRBD1 | - | TRBV10-3
CASSFIIPGQGPGGELFF | TGCGCCAGCAGCTTCATAATACCGGGACAGGGTCCGGGCGGGGAGCTGTTTTTT | TRBJ2-2 | TRBD1 | - | TRBV5-1
CASSSWTSTKEKYF | TGTGCCAGCAGCTCATGGACTAGCACCAAGGAAAAGTACTTC | TRBJ2-7 | TRBD2 | - | TRBV5-8
CASSPQTASYGYTF | TGTGCCAGCAGCCCCCAGACAGCTTCCTATGGCTACACCTTC | TRBJ1-2 | - | - | TRBV14
CASSERGDSSYEQYF | TGTGCCAGCAGTGAAAGAGGGGATAGCTCCTACGAGCAGTACTTC | TRBJ2-7 | - | once | TRBV6-1
CASSYSGLQETQYF | TGTGCCAGCAGTTACTCGGGGCTCCAAGAGACCCAGTACTTC | TRBJ2-5 | - | - | TRBV6-5
CASSKGGVNQPQHF | TGTGCCAGCAGCAAAGGAGGGGTTAACCAGCCCCAGCATTTT | TRBJ1-5 | - | - | TRBV5-6
CASSRAPTGDETQYF | TGTGCCAGCAGCAGAGCCCCGACAGGAGACGAGACCCAGTACTTC | TRBJ2-5 | - | - | TRBV9